A selection of T cell receptor beta chains follows, all from one sample in a study of CXCR3-negative and CXCR3-positive naive CD8 T cells. Following a re-call of the 5' RACE reads, TCRdb has one entry per CDR3 protein and lacks DNA. The sample table includes some 130,000 distinct CDR3 sequences. Sequencing was done on a sample of naive CXCR3+ CD8+ T cells from blood. Source of these receptors: a human donor in good health. Some clones in this sample may be carry-over from other donors' samples. Each CDR3 is given with its conserved first and last residue.

v_call: TRBV10-3
j_call: TRBJ2-7
cdr3_aa: CAISDDRGHEQYF

v_call: TRBV12-3/TRBV12-4
j_call: TRBJ2-7
cdr3_aa: CASSFMNFPEQYF

v_call: TRBV4-3
j_call: TRBJ2-3
cdr3_aa: CASSQVAGGSGTDTQYF

v_call: TRBV6-5
j_call: TRBJ2-7
cdr3_aa: CASSYQDRGVDEQYF

v_call: TRBV29-1
j_call: TRBJ2-2
cdr3_aa: CSVEVTNTGELFF

v_call: TRBV14
j_call: TRBJ1-6
cdr3_aa: CASSQPNSSLHF

v_call: TRBV6-5
j_call: TRBJ2-7
cdr3_aa: CASSLTGTVAYEQYF

v_call: TRBV27
j_call: TRBJ2-2
cdr3_aa: CASKINRGNTGELFF

v_call: TRBV7-9
j_call: TRBJ2-4
cdr3_aa: CASSSVAGGTKNIQYF

v_call: TRBV6-4
j_call: TRBJ1-1
cdr3_aa: CASSGESNTEAFF

v_call: TRBV9
j_call: TRBJ1-1
cdr3_aa: CASSVGSNTEAFF

v_call: TRBV20-1
j_call: TRBJ2-7
cdr3_aa: CSARLGGSYEQYF

v_call: TRBV7-7
j_call: TRBJ2-2
cdr3_aa: CASSLAPTGGIGYTGELFF

v_call: TRBV15
j_call: TRBJ2-1
cdr3_aa: CATSSGTNNEQFF

v_call: TRBV29-1
j_call: TRBJ2-3
cdr3_aa: CSVDGGDTQYF

v_call: TRBV25-1
j_call: TRBJ1-1
cdr3_aa: CASSLAGLEANEAFF

v_call: TRBV14
j_call: TRBJ2-1
cdr3_aa: CASSQDEAHSGSYNEQFF

v_call: TRBV29-1
j_call: TRBJ1-2
cdr3_aa: CSVPRGGSSYGYTF

v_call: TRBV13
j_call: TRBJ2-1
cdr3_aa: CASSRRDDNEQFF

v_call: TRBV6-6
j_call: TRBJ2-1
cdr3_aa: CASSLLIGGASSYNEQFF

v_call: TRBV6-2/TRBV6-3
j_call: TRBJ2-7
cdr3_aa: CASSIPGQFSYEQYF

v_call: TRBV20-1
j_call: TRBJ2-7
cdr3_aa: CSARDYMAGTYEQYF

v_call: TRBV28
j_call: TRBJ2-7
cdr3_aa: CASSPSFPDRGGYEQYF

v_call: TRBV12-3/TRBV12-4
j_call: TRBJ1-2
cdr3_aa: CASSLDTSRGGYTF

v_call: TRBV6-5
j_call: TRBJ2-1
cdr3_aa: CASSAPRLAGENEQFF

v_call: TRBV30
j_call: TRBJ2-1
cdr3_aa: CAWRDSYNEQFF

v_call: TRBV29-1
j_call: TRBJ2-1
cdr3_aa: CSVDGSTAPSSYNEQFF

v_call: TRBV29-1
j_call: TRBJ2-2
cdr3_aa: CSSVGKNTGELFF

v_call: TRBV25-1
j_call: TRBJ2-6
cdr3_aa: CASSLGGRANVLTF

v_call: TRBV12-3/TRBV12-4
j_call: TRBJ2-1
cdr3_aa: CASSSQGGDNEQFF

v_call: TRBV30
j_call: TRBJ1-5
cdr3_aa: CAWGQGEGNQPQHF

v_call: TRBV5-1
j_call: TRBJ2-1
cdr3_aa: CASSHGRTATYNEQFF

v_call: TRBV28
j_call: TRBJ2-7
cdr3_aa: CASRAVGTGVYEQYF

v_call: TRBV28
j_call: TRBJ2-7
cdr3_aa: CASHGSYEQYF

v_call: TRBV5-1
j_call: TRBJ2-6
cdr3_aa: CASSWPLPGTAISGANVLTF

v_call: TRBV12-3/TRBV12-4
j_call: TRBJ2-1
cdr3_aa: CASSLGTPNEQFF

v_call: TRBV5-1
j_call: TRBJ2-1
cdr3_aa: CASNSVTAAGYNEQFF

v_call: TRBV4-2
j_call: TRBJ2-3
cdr3_aa: CASSLWTSGGNSDTQYF

v_call: TRBV6-2/TRBV6-3
j_call: TRBJ2-7
cdr3_aa: CASRLTGDSSYEQYF

v_call: TRBV5-4
j_call: TRBJ2-7
cdr3_aa: CASSPHPPGLAGGSYEQYF

v_call: TRBV7-9
j_call: TRBJ1-5
cdr3_aa: CASSLAIGGNQPQHF

v_call: TRBV19
j_call: TRBJ1-1
cdr3_aa: CASSRSASLNTEAFF

v_call: TRBV12-3/TRBV12-4
j_call: TRBJ2-7
cdr3_aa: CASSTTGFSGPSYEQYF

v_call: TRBV28
j_call: TRBJ2-7
cdr3_aa: CASSPTGLSYEQYF

v_call: TRBV15
j_call: TRBJ1-1
cdr3_aa: CATSGTGNTEAFF